This TCR beta chain was profiled in a study of blood T cell repertoires in COVID-19. Study-wide background: COVID-19 samples collected from the United States, Italy and Spain covered acute and convalescent phases.

Per the original methods: Amplification with reference gene primers provided the estimates of nucleated cell counts. The repertoire was sequenced with immunoSEQ multiplex PCR; TCRdb's copy has only in-frame clones and lacks some. The DNA gave D and trimming, while V, J and clone size come from that table. The sample has approximately 250,000 clones, around 90% seen once. Between the trimmed V and J ends, which lost 4 bases and 6 bases, there was a span of 18 bases. CDR1 is SNHLY and CDR2 is FYNNEI in the germline V gene. The CDR3 totals 15 residues. This rearrangement joins TRBV2 to TRBJ1-2, with D unclear. The specimen sequenced was peripheral blood. The TCR originated in a man aged 25 to 40 with COVID-19, enrolled during active disease. CDR3 nucleotide sequence: TGTGCCAGCAGTGGCGGGTTTGGCCGTGGGGATGGCTACACCTTC. Translated: CASSGGFGRGDGYTF.